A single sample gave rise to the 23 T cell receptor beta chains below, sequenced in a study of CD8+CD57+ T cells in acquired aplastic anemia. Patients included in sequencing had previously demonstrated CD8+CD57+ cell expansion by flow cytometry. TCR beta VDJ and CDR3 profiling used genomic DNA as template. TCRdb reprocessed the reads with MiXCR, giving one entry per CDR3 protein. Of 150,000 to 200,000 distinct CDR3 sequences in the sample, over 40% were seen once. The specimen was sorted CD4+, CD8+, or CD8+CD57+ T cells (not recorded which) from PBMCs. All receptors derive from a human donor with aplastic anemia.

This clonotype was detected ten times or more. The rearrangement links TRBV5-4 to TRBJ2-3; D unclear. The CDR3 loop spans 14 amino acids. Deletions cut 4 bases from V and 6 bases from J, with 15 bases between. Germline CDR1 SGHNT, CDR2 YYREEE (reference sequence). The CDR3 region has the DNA TGTGCCAGCAGCCCGTCCACGGTTTCGGATACGCAGTATTTT. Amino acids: CASSPSTVSDTQYF.

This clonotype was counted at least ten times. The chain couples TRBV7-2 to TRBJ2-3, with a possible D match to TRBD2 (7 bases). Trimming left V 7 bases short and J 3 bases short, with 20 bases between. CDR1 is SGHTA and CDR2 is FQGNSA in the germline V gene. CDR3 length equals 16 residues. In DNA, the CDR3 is TGTGCCAGCACCCACCAAGTGGGGGGGCGGACAGATACGCAGTATTTT. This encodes CASTHQVGGRTDTQYF. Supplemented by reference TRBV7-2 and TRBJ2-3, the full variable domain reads GAGVSQSPSNKVTEKGKDVELRCDPISGHTALYWYRQSLGQGLEFLIYFQGNSAPDKSGLPSDRFSAERTGGSVSTLTIQRTQQEDSAVYLCASTHQVGGRTDTQYFGPGTRLTVL.

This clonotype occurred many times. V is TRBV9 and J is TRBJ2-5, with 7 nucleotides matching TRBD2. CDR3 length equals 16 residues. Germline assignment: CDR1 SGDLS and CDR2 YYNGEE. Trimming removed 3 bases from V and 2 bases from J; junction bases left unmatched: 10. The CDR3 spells CASSGSGTLRQETQYF. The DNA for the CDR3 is TGTGCCAGCAGCGGAAGCGGGACCCTCCGGCAAGAGACCCAGTACTTC.

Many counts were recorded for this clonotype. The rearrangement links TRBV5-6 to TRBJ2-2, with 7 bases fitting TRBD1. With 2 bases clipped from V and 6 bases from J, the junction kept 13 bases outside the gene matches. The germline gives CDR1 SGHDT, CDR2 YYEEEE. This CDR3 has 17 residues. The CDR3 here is CASSLMLRQGWAGELFF. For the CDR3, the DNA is TGTGCCAGCAGCTTAATGTTACGACAGGGCTGGGCCGGGGAGCTGTTTTTT.

CDR3 loop: CASVGSDRIYGYTF. CDR3 nucleotide sequence: TGTGCCAGCGTCGGCTCGGACAGAATATATGGCTACACCTTC. The chain couples TRBV6-1 to TRBJ1-2, with D possibly matching TRBD1 (6 bases). This CDR3 contains 14 residues. Germline CDR1 MNHNS, CDR2 SASEGT. V was cut by 8 bases and J by 5 bases, with 18 bases left in between.

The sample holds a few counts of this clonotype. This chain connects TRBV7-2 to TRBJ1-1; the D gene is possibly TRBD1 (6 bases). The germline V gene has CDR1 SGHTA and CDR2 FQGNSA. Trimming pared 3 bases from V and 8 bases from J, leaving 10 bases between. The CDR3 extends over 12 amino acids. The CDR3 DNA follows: TGTGCCAGCAGCTTTAAAGGGACAGAAGCTTTCTTT. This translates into CASSFKGTEAFF.

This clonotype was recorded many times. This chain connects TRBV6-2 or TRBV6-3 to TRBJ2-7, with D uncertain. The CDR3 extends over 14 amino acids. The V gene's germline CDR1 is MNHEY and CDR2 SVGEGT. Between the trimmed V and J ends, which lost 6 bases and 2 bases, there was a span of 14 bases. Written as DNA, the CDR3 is TGTGCCAGCAGAAGGCCGGGCCGTACCTACGAGCAGTACTTC. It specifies CASRRPGRTYEQYF.

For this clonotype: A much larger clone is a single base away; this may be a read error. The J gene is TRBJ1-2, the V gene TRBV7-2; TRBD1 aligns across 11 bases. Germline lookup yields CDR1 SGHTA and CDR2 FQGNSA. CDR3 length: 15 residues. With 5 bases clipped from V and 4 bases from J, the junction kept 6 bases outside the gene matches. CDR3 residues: CTSSQRDRGSYGYTF. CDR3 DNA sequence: TGTACCAGCAGCCAACGGGACAGGGGGTCCTATGGCTACACCTTC.

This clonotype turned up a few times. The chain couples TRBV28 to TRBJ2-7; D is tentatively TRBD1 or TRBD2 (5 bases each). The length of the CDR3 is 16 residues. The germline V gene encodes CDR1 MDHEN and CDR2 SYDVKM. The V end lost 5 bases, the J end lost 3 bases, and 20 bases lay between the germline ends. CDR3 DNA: TGTGCCAGCAGTACCCCCGGGGCGACTGGGGTCTACGAGCAGTACTTC. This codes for CASSTPGATGVYEQYF.

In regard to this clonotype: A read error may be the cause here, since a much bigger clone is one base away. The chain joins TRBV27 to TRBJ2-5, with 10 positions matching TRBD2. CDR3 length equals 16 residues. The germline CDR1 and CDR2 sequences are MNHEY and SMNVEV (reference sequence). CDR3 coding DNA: TGTGCCAGCAGCCTGACCGGGACTAGCGTTCTTGAGACCCGGTACTTC. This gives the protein CASSLTGTSVLETRYF.

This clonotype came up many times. The CDR3 sequence is CASKWGERQWAEKLFF. DNA for the CDR3: TGCGCCAGCAAATGGGGGGAACGACAGTGGGCAGAAAAACTGTTTTTT. This chain connects TRBV5-1 to TRBJ1-4, with a tentative D call TRBD1 (5 bases). Germline V lookup: CDR1 SGHRS, CDR2 YFSETQ. The length of the CDR3 is 16 residues. V lost 6 bases to trimming and J lost 8 bases, with 23 bases between them. Together with reference TRBV5-1 and TRBJ1-4, the CDR3 gives the full variable domain: KAGVTQTPRYLIKTRGQQVTLSCSPISGHRSVSWYQQTPGQGLQFLFEYFSETQRNKGNFPGRFSGRQFSNSRSEMNVSTLELGDSALYLCASKWGERQWAEKLFFGSGTQLSVL.

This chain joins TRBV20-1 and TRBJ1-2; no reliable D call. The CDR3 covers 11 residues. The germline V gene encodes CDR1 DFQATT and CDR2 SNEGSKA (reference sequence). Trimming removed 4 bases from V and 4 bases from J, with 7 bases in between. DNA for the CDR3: TGCAGTGCTATGGGCCTCTATGGCTACACCTTC. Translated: CSAMGLYGYTF.

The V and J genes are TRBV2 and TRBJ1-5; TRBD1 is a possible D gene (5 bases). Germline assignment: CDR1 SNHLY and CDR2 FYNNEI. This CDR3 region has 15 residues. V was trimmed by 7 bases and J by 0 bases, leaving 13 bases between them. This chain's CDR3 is CASTEQGFSNQPQHF. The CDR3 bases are TGTGCCAGCACGGAGCAGGGTTTTAGCAATCAGCCCCAGCATTTT.

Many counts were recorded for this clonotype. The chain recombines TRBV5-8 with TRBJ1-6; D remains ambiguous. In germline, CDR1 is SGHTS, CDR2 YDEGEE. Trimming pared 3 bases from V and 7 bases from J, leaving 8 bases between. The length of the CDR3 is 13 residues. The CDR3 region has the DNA TGTGCCAGCAGCTCAGAAGGAAATTCACCCCTCCACTTT. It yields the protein CASSSEGNSPLHF.

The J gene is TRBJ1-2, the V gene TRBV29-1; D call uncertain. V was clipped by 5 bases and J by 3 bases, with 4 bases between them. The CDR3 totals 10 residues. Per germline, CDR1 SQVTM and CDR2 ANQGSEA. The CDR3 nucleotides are TGCAGCGTTTACCACTATGGCTACACCTTC. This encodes CSVYHYGYTF.

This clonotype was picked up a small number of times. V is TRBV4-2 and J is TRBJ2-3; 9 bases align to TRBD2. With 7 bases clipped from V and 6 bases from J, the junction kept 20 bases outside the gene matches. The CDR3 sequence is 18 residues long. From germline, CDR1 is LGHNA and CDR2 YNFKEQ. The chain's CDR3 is CASTPDGGGGAGYDTQYF. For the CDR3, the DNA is TGTGCCAGCACCCCTGATGGGGGCGGGGGGGCAGGGTATGATACGCAGTATTTT.

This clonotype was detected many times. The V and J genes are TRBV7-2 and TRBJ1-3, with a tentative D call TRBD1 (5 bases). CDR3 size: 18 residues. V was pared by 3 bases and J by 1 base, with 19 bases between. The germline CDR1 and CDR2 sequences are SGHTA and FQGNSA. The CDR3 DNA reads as TGTGCCAGCAGCTTTGGGGGGTCGGCGAAGGGGTCTGGAAACACCATATATTTT. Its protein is CASSFGGSAKGSGNTIYF.

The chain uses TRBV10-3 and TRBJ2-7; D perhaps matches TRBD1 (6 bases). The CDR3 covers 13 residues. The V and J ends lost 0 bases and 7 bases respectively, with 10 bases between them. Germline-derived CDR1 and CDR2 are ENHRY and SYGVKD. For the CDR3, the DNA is TGTGCCATCAGTGAGTCGGTAGGGGGAGAGCAGTACTTC. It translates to CAISESVGGEQYF.

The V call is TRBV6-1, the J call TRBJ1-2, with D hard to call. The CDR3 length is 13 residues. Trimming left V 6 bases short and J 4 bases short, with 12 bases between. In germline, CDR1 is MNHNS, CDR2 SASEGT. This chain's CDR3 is CASSAADFYGYTF. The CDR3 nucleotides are TGTGCCAGCAGCGCCGCCGACTTCTATGGCTACACCTTC.

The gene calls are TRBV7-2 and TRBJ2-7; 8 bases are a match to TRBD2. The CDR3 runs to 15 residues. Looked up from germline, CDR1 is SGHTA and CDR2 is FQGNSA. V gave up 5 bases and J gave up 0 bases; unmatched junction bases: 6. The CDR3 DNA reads TGTGCCAGCAGCCCCGGGGGGGGCATCTCCTACGAGCAGTACTTC. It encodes CASSPGGGISYEQYF.

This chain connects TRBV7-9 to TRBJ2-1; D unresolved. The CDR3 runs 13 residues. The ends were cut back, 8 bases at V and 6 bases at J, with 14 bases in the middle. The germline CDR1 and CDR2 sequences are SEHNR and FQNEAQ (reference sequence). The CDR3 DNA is TGTGCCAGCTCCCCTCCAAGGTTCAATGAGCAGTTCTTC. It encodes CASSPPRFNEQFF. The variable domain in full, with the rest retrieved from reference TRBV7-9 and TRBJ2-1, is DTGVSQNPRHKITKRGQNVTFRCDPISEHNRLYWYRQTLGQGPEFLTYFQNEAQLEKSRLLSDRFSAERPKGSFSTLEIQRTEQGDSAMYLCASSPPRFNEQFFGPGTRLTVL.

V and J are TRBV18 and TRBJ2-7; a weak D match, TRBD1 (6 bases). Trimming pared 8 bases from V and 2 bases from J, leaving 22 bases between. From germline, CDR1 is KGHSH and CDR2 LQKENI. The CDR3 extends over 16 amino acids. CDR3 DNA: TGTGCCAGCAGTCCGTGGGACACTGTTCGAGCCTACGAGCAGTACTTC. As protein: CASSPWDTVRAYEQYF.

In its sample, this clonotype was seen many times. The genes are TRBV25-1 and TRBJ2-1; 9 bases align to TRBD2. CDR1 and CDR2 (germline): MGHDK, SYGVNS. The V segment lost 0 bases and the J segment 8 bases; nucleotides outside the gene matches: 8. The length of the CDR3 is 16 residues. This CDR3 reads CASSEYIRGGVDEQFF. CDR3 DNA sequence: TGTGCCAGCAGTGAATATATCCGCGGGGGGGTTGATGAGCAGTTCTTC.